This TCR beta chain was documented in a study of T cells in Graves' hyperthyroidism and ophthalmopathy. RNA transcripts gave rise to amplified TCR beta CDR3 regions. The study used the HTBI primer set for a first-round RT-PCR of the TCR CDR3. TCRdb reanalysed the multiplex PCR reads using MiXCR and keeps one entry per CDR3 protein. This table holds under 200,000 distinct CDR3 sequences, roughly 10% found once. This clonotype was picked up many times. V was cut by 1 base and J by 0 bases, with 7 bases left in between. Germline V gene sequence: CDR1 LGHDT, CDR2 YNNKEL (reference sequence). The CDR3 is 15 residues long.

The clonotype was recovered from a woman between 18 and 30 years old with Graves' hyperthyroidism that later progressed to Graves' ophthalmopathy. The chain couples TRBV3-1 to TRBJ1-3; perhaps TRBD1 as D (5 bases). Sequenced input: blood. The CDR3 is CASSQGQISGNTIYF. CDR3 nucleotide sequence: TGTGCCAGCAGCCAAGGACAGATCTCTGGAAACACCATATATTTT. Full variable domain (outside the CDR3, taken from reference TRBV3-1 and TRBJ1-3): DTAVSQTPKYLVTQMGNDKSIKCEQNLGHDTMYWYKQDSKKFLKIMFSYNNKELIINETVPNRFSPKSPDKAHLNLHINSLELGDSAVYFCASSQGQISGNTIYFGEGSWLTVV.